The T cell receptor beta chain described here comes from a study of response to subunit inactivated influenza vaccine. The study, taken as a whole, reports: Researchers suggested that each seasonal influenza vaccination recruits few new T cells.

TCRdb re-derived calls from the RT-PCR reads in MiXCR, one entry per CDR3 protein. The top ten hold roughly 10% of the sample, which has about 620,000 distinct CDR3 sequences, 10% to 15% seen once. There are a few counts of this clonotype. Its antigen is unidentified. This CDR3 spans 15 amino acids. Germline assignment: CDR1 SGHTA and CDR2 FQGNSA. Between the trimmed V and J ends, which lost 5 bases and 1 base, there was a span of 11 bases. This clonotype originated in a man aged 50 or older who received an inactivated influenza vaccine. Sequencing was performed on PBMCs from blood, taken on the day of vaccination. The rearrangement joins TRBV7-2 to TRBJ2-2; D is undetermined. The DNA for the CDR3 is TGTGCCAGCAGCCCTTCCCCCGAGAACACCGGGGAGCTGTTTTTT. It yields the protein CASSPSPENTGELFF.